This T cell receptor beta chain is from a study of T cell responses to AZD1222 COVID-19 vaccine. Findings and limits, study-wide: Only 5 or 6 people who got AZD1222 tested seropositive at baseline. The CD4 TCRs associated with vaccination extended across spike and predominated at 160-218 and 743-854.

On this clone: Its antigen is not identified.

The CDR3 spans 15 residues. The J segment lost 6 bases and the V segment lost 0 bases, leaving 7 bases of the junction unmatched. Germline-derived CDR1 and CDR2 are SGHRS and YFSETQ. Libraries were prepared by immunoSEQ multiplex PCR; TCRdb keeps only in-frame clonotypes and omits some of them. The sample gives about 94,000 clones, roughly 90% of which show up once; 9.5% to 13% is in the top ten. The sequence was obtained from an adult who received the AZD1222 COVID-19 vaccine. Specimen: peripheral blood, collected 28 days after the second AZD1222 dose. The V call is TRBV5-1, the J call TRBJ2-3; 7 bases are shared with TRBD1. Here the CDR3 reads CASSLDTGETDTQYF. CDR3 DNA sequence: TGCGCCAGCAGCTTGGACACAGGGGAGACGGATACGCAGTATTTT.